The clone carrying this T cell receptor (beta chain) has only a few counts. What it binds is unknown. The source of the sample is a study of T cells in Graves' hyperthyroidism and ophthalmopathy. Study background: It was at initial diagnosis, before any treatment, that peripheral blood was collected. Study-wide results and limits: Among clonotypes expanded in thyroid above 0.001, most were also found in blood.

This CDR3 has 17 residues. The V gene lost 2 bases and the J gene lost 3 bases, with 18 bases spanning the gap. In germline, CDR1 is SGHTA, CDR2 FQGTGA. It was RNA transcripts that yielded the amplified TCR beta CDR3 regions. The TCR CDR3 was amplified in a first-round RT-PCR using the HTBI primer set. TCRdb called the multiplex PCR reads again in MiXCR, with one record for every CDR3 protein. This table holds approximately 620,000 distinct CDR3 sequences, about 15% found once. This TCR derives from a woman aged 25 to 45 with Graves' hyperthyroidism that later progressed to Graves' ophthalmopathy. The rearrangement joins TRBV7-3 to TRBJ2-3; tentatively, D is TRBD1 or TRBD2 (5 bases each). The sequenced sample consisted of blood. The CDR3 reads CASSLFAGGRDTDTQYF. CDR3 DNA sequence: TGTGCCAGCAGCTTATTCGCTGGAGGCAGGGATACAGATACGCAGTATTTT.